This TCR beta chain was sequenced for a study of blood T cell repertoires in COVID-19. Some clones are missing from TCRdb's copy, which holds only in-frame ones; the method was immunoSEQ multiplex PCR. This sample yields roughly 220,000 clones, of which around 90% are seen a single time; roughly 14% belongs to the top ten. Assignment of participants to cohorts was predicated upon participant-reported clinical history. J gave up 6 bases and V 2 bases, and 9 bases lay outside the gene matches. Germline CDR1 and CDR2: ENHRY and SYGVKD. This CDR3 has 16 amino acids. V is TRBV10-3 and J is TRBJ1-2, with 10 bases identical to TRBD1. Sample: PBMCs or T cells enriched from blood (not recorded which). This receptor was taken from a woman between 50 and 59 years old with acute COVID-19. Here the CDR3 DNA reads TGTGCCATCAGTGAGGGGAGACAGGGGGCACGGGATGGCTACACCTTC. Protein sequence: CAISEGRQGARDGYTF.